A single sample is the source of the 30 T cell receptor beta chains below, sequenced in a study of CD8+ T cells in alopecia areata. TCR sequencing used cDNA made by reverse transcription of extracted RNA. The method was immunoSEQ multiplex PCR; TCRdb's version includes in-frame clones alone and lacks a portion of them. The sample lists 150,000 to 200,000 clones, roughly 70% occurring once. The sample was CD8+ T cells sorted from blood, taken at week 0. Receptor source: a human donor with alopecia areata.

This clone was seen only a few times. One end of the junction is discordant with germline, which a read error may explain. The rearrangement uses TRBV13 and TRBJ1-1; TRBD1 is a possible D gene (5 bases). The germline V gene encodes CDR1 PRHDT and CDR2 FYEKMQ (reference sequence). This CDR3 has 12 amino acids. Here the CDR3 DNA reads TGTGCCAGCAGCTTAGGCGGGACTGGAGCTTTCTTT. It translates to CASSLGGTGAFF.

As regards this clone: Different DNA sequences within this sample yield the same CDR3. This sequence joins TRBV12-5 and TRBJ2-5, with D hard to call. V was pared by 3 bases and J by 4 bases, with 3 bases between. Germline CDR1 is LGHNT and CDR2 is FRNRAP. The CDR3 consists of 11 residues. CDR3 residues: CASGLGETQYF. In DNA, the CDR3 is TGTGCTAGTGGTTTAGGAGAGACCCAGTACTTC.

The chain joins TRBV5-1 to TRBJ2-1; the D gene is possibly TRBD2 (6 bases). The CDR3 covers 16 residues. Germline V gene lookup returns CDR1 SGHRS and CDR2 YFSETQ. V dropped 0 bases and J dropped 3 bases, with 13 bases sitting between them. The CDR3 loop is CASSLVLARNYNEQFF. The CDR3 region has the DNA TGCGCCAGCAGCTTGGTCCTAGCGAGAAACTACAATGAGCAGTTCTTC.

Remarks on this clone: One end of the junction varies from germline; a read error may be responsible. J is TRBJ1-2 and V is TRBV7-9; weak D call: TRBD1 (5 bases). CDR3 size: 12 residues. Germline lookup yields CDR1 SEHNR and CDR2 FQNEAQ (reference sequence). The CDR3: CASSLGARAELF. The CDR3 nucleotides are TGTGCCAGCAGCTTAGGGGCCAGGGCTGAGCTCTTC.

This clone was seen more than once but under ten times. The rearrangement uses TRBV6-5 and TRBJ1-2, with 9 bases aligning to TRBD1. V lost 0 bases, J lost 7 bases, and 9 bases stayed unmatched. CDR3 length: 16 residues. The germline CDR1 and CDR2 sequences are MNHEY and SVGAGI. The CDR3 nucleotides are TGTGCCAGCAGTTACTCGCAGTCGGGACAGGGTATTGGCTACACCTTC. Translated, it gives CASSYSQSGQGIGYTF.

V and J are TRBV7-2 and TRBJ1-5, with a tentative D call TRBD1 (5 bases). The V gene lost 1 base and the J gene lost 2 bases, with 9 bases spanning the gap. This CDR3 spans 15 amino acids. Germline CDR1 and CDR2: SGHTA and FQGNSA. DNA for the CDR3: TGTGCCAGCAGCTTAGGTGGGGGTGGCAATCAGCCCCAGCATTTT. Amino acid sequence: CASSLGGGGNQPQHF.

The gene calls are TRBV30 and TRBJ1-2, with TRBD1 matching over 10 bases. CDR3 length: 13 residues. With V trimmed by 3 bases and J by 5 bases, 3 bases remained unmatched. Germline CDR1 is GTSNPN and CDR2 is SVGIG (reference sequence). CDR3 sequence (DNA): TGTGCCTGGAGGACAGGGGGCGCTTATGGCTACACCTTC. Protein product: CAWRTGGAYGYTF. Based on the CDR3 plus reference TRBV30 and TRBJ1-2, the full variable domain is SQTIHQWPATLVQPVGSPLSLECTVEGTSNPNLYWYRQAAGRGLQLLFYSVGIGQISSEVPQNLSASRPQDRQFILSSKKLLLSDSGFYLCAWRTGGAYGYTFGSGTRLTVV.

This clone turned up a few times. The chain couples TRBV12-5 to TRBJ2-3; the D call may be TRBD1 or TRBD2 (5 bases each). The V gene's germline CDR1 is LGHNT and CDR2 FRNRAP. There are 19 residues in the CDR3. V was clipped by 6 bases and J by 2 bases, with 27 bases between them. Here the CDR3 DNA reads TGTGCTAGTGGCTATGACGGGGCAAGGGCCACTTACCTCACAGATACGCAGTATTTT. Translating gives CASGYDGARATYLTDTQYF.

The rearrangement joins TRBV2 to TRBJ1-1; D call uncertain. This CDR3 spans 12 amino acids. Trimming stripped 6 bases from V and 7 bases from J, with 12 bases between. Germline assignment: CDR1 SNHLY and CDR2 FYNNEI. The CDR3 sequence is CASRGKTYEAFF. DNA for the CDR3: TGTGCCAGCAGAGGAAAGACCTATGAAGCTTTCTTT.

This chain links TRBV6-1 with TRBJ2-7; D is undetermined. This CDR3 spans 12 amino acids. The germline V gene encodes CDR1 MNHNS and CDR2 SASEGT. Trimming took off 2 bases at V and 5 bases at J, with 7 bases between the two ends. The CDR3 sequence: CASSESWDEQYF. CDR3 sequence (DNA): TGTGCCAGCAGTGAATCATGGGACGAGCAGTACTTC.

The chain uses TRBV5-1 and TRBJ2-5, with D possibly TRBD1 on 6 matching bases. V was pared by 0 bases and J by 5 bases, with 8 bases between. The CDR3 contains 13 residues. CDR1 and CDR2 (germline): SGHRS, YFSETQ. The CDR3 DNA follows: TGCGCCAGCAGCTTGGGAAGGGGGGAGACCCAGTACTTC. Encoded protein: CASSLGRGETQYF. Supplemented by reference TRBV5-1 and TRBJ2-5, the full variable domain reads KAGVTQTPRYLIKTRGQQVTLSCSPISGHRSVSWYQQTPGQGLQFLFEYFSETQRNKGNFPGRFSGRQFSNSRSEMNVSTLELGDSALYLCASSLGRGETQYFGPGTRLLVL.

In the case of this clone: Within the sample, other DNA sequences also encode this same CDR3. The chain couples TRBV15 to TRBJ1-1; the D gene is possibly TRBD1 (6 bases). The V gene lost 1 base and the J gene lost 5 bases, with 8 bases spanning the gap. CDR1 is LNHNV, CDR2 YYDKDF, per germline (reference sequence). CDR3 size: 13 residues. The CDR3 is CATSRGRGTEAFF. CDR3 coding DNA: TGTGCCACCAGCAGAGGGAGGGGGACTGAAGCTTTCTTT.

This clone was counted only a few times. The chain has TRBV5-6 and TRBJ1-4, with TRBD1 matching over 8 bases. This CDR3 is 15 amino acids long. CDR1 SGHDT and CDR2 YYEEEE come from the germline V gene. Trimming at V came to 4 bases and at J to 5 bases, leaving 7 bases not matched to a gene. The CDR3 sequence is CASSQLGQENEKLFF. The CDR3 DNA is TGTGCCAGCAGCCAATTGGGACAGGAAAATGAAAAACTGTTTTTT.

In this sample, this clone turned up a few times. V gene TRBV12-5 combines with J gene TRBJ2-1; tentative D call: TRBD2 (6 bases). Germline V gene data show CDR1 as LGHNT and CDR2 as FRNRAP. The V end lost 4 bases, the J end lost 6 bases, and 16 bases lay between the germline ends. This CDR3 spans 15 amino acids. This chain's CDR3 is CASGSPGVTFNEQFF. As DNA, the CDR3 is TGTGCTAGTGGTTCCCCGGGGGTCACGTTCAATGAGCAGTTCTTC.

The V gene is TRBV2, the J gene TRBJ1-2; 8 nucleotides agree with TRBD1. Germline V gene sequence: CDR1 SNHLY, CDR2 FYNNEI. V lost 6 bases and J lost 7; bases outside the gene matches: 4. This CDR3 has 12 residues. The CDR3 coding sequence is TGTGCCAGCAGGCACAGGGGGGGTGGCTACACCTTC. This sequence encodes CASRHRGGGYTF.

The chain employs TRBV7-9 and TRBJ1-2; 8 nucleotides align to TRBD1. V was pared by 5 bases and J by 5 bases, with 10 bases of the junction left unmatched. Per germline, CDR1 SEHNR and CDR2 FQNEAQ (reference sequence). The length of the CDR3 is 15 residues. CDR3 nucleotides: TGTGCCAGCAGCCTTCCGGGACAGGAAGGGTATGGCTACACCTTC. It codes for CASSLPGQEGYGYTF.

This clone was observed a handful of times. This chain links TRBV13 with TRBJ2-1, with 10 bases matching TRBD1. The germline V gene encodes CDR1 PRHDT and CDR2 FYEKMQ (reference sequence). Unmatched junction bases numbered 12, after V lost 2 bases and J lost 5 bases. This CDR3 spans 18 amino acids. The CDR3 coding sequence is TGTGCCAGCAGCTTATCATCGATGACAGGGGGCGTCGACAATGAGCAGTTCTTC. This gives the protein CASSLSSMTGGVDNEQFF.

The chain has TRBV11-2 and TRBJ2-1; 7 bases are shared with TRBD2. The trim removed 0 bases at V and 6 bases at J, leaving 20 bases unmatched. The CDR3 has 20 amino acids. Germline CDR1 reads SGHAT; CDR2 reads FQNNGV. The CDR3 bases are TGTGCCAGCAGCTTAGAGGGGGGGTGGCGTGCGAAGGTAACATTCAATGAGCAGTTCTTC. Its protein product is CASSLEGGWRAKVTFNEQFF.

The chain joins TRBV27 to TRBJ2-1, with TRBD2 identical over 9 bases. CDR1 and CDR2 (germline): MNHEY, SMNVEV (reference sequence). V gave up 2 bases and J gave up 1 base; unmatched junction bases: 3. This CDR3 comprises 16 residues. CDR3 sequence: CASSLLSGGSYNEQFF. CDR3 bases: TGTGCCAGCAGTTTACTTAGCGGGGGATCCTACAATGAGCAGTTCTTC.

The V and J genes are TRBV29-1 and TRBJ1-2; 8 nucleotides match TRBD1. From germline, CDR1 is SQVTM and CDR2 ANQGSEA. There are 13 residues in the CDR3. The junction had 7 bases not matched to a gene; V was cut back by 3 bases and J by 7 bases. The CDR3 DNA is TGCAGCGTTGACAGGGGGCCTGTTTTTGGCTACACCTTC. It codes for CSVDRGPVFGYTF.

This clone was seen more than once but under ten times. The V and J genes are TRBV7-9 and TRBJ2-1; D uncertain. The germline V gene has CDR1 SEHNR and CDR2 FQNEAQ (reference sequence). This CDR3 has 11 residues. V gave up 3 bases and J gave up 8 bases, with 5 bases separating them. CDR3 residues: CASSFRYEQFF. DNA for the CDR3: TGTGCCAGCAGCTTTAGGTATGAGCAGTTCTTC.

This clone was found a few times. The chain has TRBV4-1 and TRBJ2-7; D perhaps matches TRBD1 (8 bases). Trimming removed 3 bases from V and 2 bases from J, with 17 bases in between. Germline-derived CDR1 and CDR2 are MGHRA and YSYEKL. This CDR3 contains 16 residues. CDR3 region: CASSHQGGTGPYEQYF. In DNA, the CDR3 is TGCGCCAGCAGCCACCAGGGGGGGACAGGCCCCTACGAGCAGTACTTC.

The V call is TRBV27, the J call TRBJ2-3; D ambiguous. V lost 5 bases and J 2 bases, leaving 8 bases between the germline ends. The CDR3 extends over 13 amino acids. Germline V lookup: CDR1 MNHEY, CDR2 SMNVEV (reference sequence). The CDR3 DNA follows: TGTGCCAGCAGTGCCAGGCCCACAGATACGCAGTATTTT. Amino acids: CASSARPTDTQYF.

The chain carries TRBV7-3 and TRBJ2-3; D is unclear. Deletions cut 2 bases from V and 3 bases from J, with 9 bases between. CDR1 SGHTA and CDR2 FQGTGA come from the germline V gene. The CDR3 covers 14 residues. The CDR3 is CASSLGLGTDTQYF. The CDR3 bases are TGTGCCAGCAGCTTAGGGCTTGGGACAGATACGCAGTATTTT.

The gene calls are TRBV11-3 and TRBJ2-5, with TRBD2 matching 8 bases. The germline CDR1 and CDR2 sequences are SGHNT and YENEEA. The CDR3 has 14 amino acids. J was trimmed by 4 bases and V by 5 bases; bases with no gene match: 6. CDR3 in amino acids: CASSHRLAPETQYF. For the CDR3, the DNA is TGTGCCAGCAGCCATCGACTAGCGCCAGAGACCCAGTACTTC.

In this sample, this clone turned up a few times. CDR3 sequence reads: CSAGDREPANTEAFF. The CDR3 coding sequence is TGCAGCGCCGGGGACAGGGAGCCCGCGAACACTGAAGCTTTCTTT. J is TRBJ1-1 and V is TRBV29-1, with 9 bases aligning to TRBD1. V trimming: 7 bases; J trimming: 1 base; junction bases outside the gene matches: 10. The germline CDR1 and CDR2 sequences are SQVTM and ANQGSEA. This CDR3 has 15 amino acids.

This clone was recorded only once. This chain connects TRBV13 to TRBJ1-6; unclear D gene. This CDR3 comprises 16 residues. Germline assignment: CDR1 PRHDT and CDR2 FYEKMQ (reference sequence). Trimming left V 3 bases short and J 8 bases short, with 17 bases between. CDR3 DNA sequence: TGTGCCAGCAGCTTCCGGGGAACGGGCTGGGATTCACCCCTCCACTTT. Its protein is CASSFRGTGWDSPLHF. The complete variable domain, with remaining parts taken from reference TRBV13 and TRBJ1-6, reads AAGVIQSPRHLIKEKRETATLKCYPIPRHDTVYWYQQGPGQDPQFLISFYEKMQSDKGSIPDRFSAQQFSDYHSELNMSSLELGDSALYFCASSFRGTGWDSPLHFGNGTRLTVT.

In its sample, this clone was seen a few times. The DNA for the CDR3 is TGCAGCTACATACAGGGGGACGGCTACACCTTC. Residues: CSYIQGDGYTF. This chain uses TRBV29-1 with TRBJ1-2; the match to TRBD1 covers 8 bases. The CDR3 consists of 11 residues. Germline V gene lookup returns CDR1 SQVTM and CDR2 ANQGSEA. V lost 8 bases to trimming and J lost 8 bases; unmatched junction nucleotides: 7.

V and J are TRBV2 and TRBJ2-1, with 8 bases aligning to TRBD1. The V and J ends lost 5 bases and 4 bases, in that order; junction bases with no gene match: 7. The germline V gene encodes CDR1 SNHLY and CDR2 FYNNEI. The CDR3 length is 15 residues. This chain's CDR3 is CASSHRGTGYNEQFF. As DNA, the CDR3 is TGTGCCAGCAGTCACAGGGGGACGGGGTACAATGAGCAGTTCTTC. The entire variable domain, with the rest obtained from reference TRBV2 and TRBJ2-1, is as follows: EPEVTQTPSHQVTQMGQEVILRCVPISNHLYFYWYRQILGQKVEFLVSFYNNEISEKSEIFDDQFSVERPDGSNFTLKIRSTKLEDSAMYFCASSHRGTGYNEQFFGPGTRLTVL.

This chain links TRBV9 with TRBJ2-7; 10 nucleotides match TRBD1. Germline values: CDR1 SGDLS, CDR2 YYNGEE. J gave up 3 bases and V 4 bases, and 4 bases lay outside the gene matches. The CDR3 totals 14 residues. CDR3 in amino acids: CASSPRDRGYEQYF. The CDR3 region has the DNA TGTGCCAGCAGCCCCCGGGACAGGGGCTACGAGCAGTACTTC.